At least ten counts were recorded for the clone carrying this T cell receptor (beta chain). Antigen specificity is unknown. The length of the CDR3 is 21 residues. The V and J ends lost 4 bases and 1 base, in that order; junction bases with no gene match: 22. The data are from a study of spatial heterogeneity in lung cancer. Findings of the study overall: Within tumors, counts of expanded alpha and beta TCRs tracked tumor mutation counts.

Via MiXCR, TCRdb re-called the 5' RACE reads, giving one row per CDR3 protein. Of over a thousand distinct CDR3 sequences in the sample, about 12% are singletons; the top ten hold roughly 43%. Time point described: sample taken at primary tumor resection. The rearrangement links TRBV23-1 to TRBJ2-1; 7 bases align to TRBD2. TRBV23-1 has ORF status, its function being uncertain. Sequencing used lung tumor tissue, obtained at surgery. The clonotype comes from a male donor with early-stage non-small cell lung cancer. The DNA of the CDR3 is TGCGCCAGCAGTCCCCAATCACAGTCCCGGGAGGAGGGCCCTTCCTACAATGAGCAGTTCTTC. It specifies CASSPQSQSREEGPSYNEQFF.